Detailed here is one T cell receptor beta chain. What it binds is not known. Unique molecular identifiers were used to barcode this TCRbeta library. TCRdb passed the PCR reads through MiXCR, listing each CDR3 protein once. The repertoire holds about 900,000 distinct CDR3 sequences, with about 26% as singletons. This record belongs to a study of T-cell reconstitution after alpha-beta-depleted transplantation in children. Study outcomes and limitations: It was newly produced T cells that mostly accounted for T-cell counts and diversity one year after transplant. TCRbeta diversity was high at day 60 in some patients (a result of surviving recipient T cells and thymic progenitors).

Germline CDR1 DFQATT, CDR2 SNEGSKA (reference sequence). The CDR3 spans 13 residues. The sequencing here drew on PBMCs, mostly from graft donor cells, taken 360 days after TCRalphabeta/CD19-depleted stem cell transplant. The sequence was collected from a boy under two years old who had a stem cell transplant for SCID, so the T cells may come from the graft donor. This sequence joins TRBV20-1 and TRBJ2-3; D unclear. The CDR3 coding sequence is TGCACCTTCCCGGGCCTTACCACGGATACGCAGTATTTT. Its translation: CTFPGLTTDTQYF.